The 8 T cell receptor beta chains given below trace back to one sample, sequenced in a study of blood T cell repertoires in COVID-19. Using immunoSEQ multiplex PCR, the repertoire was profiled, and TCRdb retains in-frame clones only, with some absent. The sample yields 180,000 or so clones, 86% seen once. The sample was PBMCs or T cells enriched from blood (not recorded which). Source of these receptors: a woman in her thirties who had recovered from COVID-19.

Only a few counts were recorded for this clone. The V call is TRBV28, the J call TRBJ1-5, with 7 bases fitting TRBD1. Germline-derived CDR1 and CDR2 are MDHEN and SYDVKM. Trimming at V came to 4 bases and at J to 0 bases, leaving 6 bases not matched to a gene. The CDR3 loop spans 16 amino acids. As DNA, the CDR3 is TGTGCCAGCAGTTCCGGGACAGTAAATAGCAATCAGCCCCAGCATTTT. It yields the protein CASSSGTVNSNQPQHF.

The V call is TRBV28, the J call TRBJ1-1; D might be TRBD1 (6 bases). This CDR3 is built from 14 residues. V was trimmed by 7 bases and J by 7 bases, leaving 19 bases between them. The germline V gene encodes CDR1 MDHEN and CDR2 SYDVKM. The CDR3 sequence is CASTQTGLQGEAFF. In DNA form, the CDR3 reads TGTGCCAGCACACAGACAGGCCTCCAAGGTGAAGCTTTCTTT.

V is TRBV4-1 and J is TRBJ1-1, with D maybe TRBD1 (5 bases). CDR3 size: 14 residues. CDR1 and CDR2 (germline): MGHRA, YSYEKL. Trimming removed 3 bases at V and 0 bases at J, with 8 bases between. CDR3 sequence reads: CASSQTDLNTEAFF. CDR3 sequence (DNA): TGCGCCAGCAGCCAGACAGATTTGAACACTGAAGCTTTCTTT.

This clone was detected only a few times. The chain recombines TRBV5-5 with TRBJ1-1, with TRBD1 matching over 8 bases. V lost 2 bases, J lost 1 base, and 7 bases stayed unmatched. From germline, CDR1 is SGHKS and CDR2 YYEKEE (reference sequence). CDR3 length equals 16 residues. The CDR3 DNA follows: TGTGCCAGCAGCTTCGGACAGGGCGGTCGGAACACTGAAGCTTTCTTT. As protein: CASSFGQGGRNTEAFF.

The chain joins TRBV7-2 to TRBJ2-3, with D possibly being TRBD1 (5 bases). From germline, CDR1 is SGHTA and CDR2 FQGNSA. V was trimmed by 2 bases and J by 4 bases, leaving 13 bases between them. The CDR3 contains 15 residues. The CDR3 loop reads CASSLKGRAPDTQYF. The CDR3 DNA is TGTGCCAGCAGCTTAAAAGGCAGGGCCCCAGATACGCAGTATTTT.

The rearrangement uses TRBV5-6 and TRBJ1-2; possibly TRBD1 for D (5 bases). This CDR3 region has 15 residues. CDR1 and CDR2 from the germline V gene are SGHDT and YYEEEE. The V end lost 2 bases, the J end lost 7 bases, and 18 bases lay between the germline ends. The CDR3 nucleotides read TGTGCCAGCAGCTTTTATTCAGGGATCGTTGCTGGCTACACCTTC. Protein product: CASSFYSGIVAGYTF.

The chain employs TRBV5-6 and TRBJ2-5; D is undetermined. This CDR3 spans 11 amino acids. Germline lookup yields CDR1 SGHDT and CDR2 YYEEEE. V was trimmed by 3 bases and J by 5 bases, leaving 5 bases between them. CDR3 sequence: CASSSRETQYF. The CDR3 DNA follows: TGTGCCAGCAGCTCCAGGGAGACCCAGTACTTC.

CDR3 coding DNA: TGTGCCAGCAGCCCCGGACTAGCGGACAGCTCCTACAATGAGCAGTTCTTC. Its protein product is CASSPGLADSSYNEQFF. The chain couples TRBV3-1 (or the pseudogene TRBV3-2) to TRBJ2-1, with 10 positions matching TRBD2. The CDR3 is 17 amino acids. The germline V gene has CDR1 LGHDT and CDR2 YNNKEL (reference sequence). V was pared by 4 bases and J by 0 bases, with 6 bases of the junction left unmatched.